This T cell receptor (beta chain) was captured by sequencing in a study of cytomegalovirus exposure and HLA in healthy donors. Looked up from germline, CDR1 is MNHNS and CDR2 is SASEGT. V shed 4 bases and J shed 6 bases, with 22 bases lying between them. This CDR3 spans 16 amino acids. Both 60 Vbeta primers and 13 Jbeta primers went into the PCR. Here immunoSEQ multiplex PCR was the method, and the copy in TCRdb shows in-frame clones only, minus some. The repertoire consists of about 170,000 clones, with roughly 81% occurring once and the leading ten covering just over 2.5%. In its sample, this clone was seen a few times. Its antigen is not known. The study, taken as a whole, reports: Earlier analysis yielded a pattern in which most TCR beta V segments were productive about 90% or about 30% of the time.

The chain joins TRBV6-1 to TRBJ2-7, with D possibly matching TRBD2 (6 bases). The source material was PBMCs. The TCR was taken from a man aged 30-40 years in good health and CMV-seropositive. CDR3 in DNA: TGTGCCAGCAGTGCCCTGCGCGGACGGGAGATGGGCGAGCAGTACTTC. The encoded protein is CASSALRGREMGEQYF.